This T cell receptor beta chain was identified during a study of blood T cell repertoires in COVID-19. Overall study context: The United States, Italy and Spain provided the acute and convalescent COVID-19 samples.

In this sample, this clone turned up a few times. Here immunoSEQ multiplex PCR was the method, and the copy in TCRdb shows in-frame clones only, minus some. The sample includes around 180,000 clones, almost 80% seen only once; the top ten take 17%. The CDR3 runs 18 residues. Trimming stripped 4 bases from V and 4 bases from J, with 23 bases between. Germline CDR1 is MNHEY and CDR2 is SVGEGT. This receptor was taken from a man aged 55-75 years with active or convalescent COVID-19. Sequenced sample: peripheral blood. The J gene is TRBJ2-1, the V gene TRBV6-2 or TRBV6-3, with D maybe TRBD2 (5 bases). CDR3 DNA sequence: TGTGCCAGCAGTTTCATCCCCCCCGCTTCATCGGGGTACAATGAGCAGTTCTTC. Amino acids: CASSFIPPASSGYNEQFF.